The 24 T cell receptor beta chains presented below share a single source sample, sequenced in a study of shared clonotypes between healthy human individuals. Sequencing was performed with immunoSEQ multiplex PCR; in TCRdb, only in-frame clones are kept and a portion is missing. The profile covers about 1,800,000 clones, with approximately 94% appearing a single time and around 1.2% taken by the ten largest. Selected positively for CCR7 and CD45RO-negative, naive CD8 cells excluded terminally differentiated effector memory CD45RA+ cells. The sample comprised naive CD8+ T cells sorted from blood. Receptor source: a man aged 18 to 35 in good health.

The chain employs TRBV6-5 and TRBJ1-1; the match to TRBD1 covers 7 bases. CDR3 length: 14 residues. The germline V gene has CDR1 MNHEY and CDR2 SVGAGI. J gave up 8 bases and V 2 bases, and 8 bases lay outside the gene matches. In nucleotides, the CDR3 is TGTGCCAGCAGTTACATGGGATCGACAGGGGAAGCTTTCTTT. This encodes CASSYMGSTGEAFF.

The V and J genes are TRBV7-3 and TRBJ2-2; the D is unclear. V was clipped by 5 bases and J by 6 bases, with 7 bases between them. The CDR3 sequence is 12 residues long. Per the germline V gene, CDR1 is SGHTA and CDR2 is FQGTGA. In DNA form, the CDR3 reads TGTGCCAGCAGCCATAACCCCGGGGAGCTGTTTTTT. Its protein product is CASSHNPGELFF.

This chain joins TRBV5-4 and TRBJ1-2; perhaps TRBD1 as D (6 bases). Trimming removed 5 bases from V and 5 bases from J, with 7 bases in between. CDR3 length: 11 residues. Germline-derived CDR1 and CDR2 are SGHNT and YYREEE (reference sequence). This CDR3 reads CASRGAYGYTF. The CDR3 bases are TGTGCCAGCAGGGGGGCTTATGGCTACACCTTC.

V is TRBV5-6 and J is TRBJ2-7; D might be TRBD1 (5 bases). Germline V gene data show CDR1 as SGHDT and CDR2 as YYEEEE. The germline V and J ends were trimmed by 4 bases and 5 bases, with 10 bases remaining between them. This CDR3 has 12 amino acids. The DNA of the CDR3 is TGTGCCAGCAGCGCAGGGTGGCACGAGCAGTACTTC. Translating it yields CASSAGWHEQYF.

This clone was observed a single time. This rearrangement joins TRBV6-1 to TRBJ2-7; possibly TRBD1 for D (6 bases). Germline-derived CDR1 and CDR2 are MNHNS and SASEGT. The CDR3 covers 15 residues. V was trimmed by 2 bases and J by 4 bases, leaving 15 bases between them. In nucleotides, the CDR3 is TGTGCCAGCAGTGAACTCGACAGGTTTCCATACGAGCAGTACTTC. Translation: CASSELDRFPYEQYF.

The V call is TRBV28, the J call TRBJ1-3; D remains unclear. The V gene lost 6 bases and the J gene lost 3 bases, with 15 bases spanning the gap. CDR1 MDHEN and CDR2 SYDVKM come from the germline V gene. The CDR3 covers 15 residues. CDR3 loop: CASSPYDMDGNTIYF. CDR3 DNA sequence: TGTGCCAGCAGCCCTTACGACATGGATGGAAACACCATATATTTT.

The V call is TRBV2, the J call TRBJ1-2, with D possibly TRBD1 on 5 matching bases. CDR1 and CDR2 (germline): SNHLY, FYNNEI. The CDR3 contains 16 residues. V was clipped by 0 bases and J by 2 bases, with 13 bases between them. CDR3 coding DNA: TGTGCCAGCAGTGAAGCGTTGCGGGGGGACAACTATGGCTACACCTTC. Translation gives CASSEALRGDNYGYTF.

CDR3 DNA: TGTGCCAGCAGCCCGGACCGCAACTTCTTAAACATTCAGTACTTC. Translation gives CASSPDRNFLNIQYF. The chain carries TRBV7-9 and TRBJ2-4, with D hard to call. Looked up from germline, CDR1 is SEHNR and CDR2 is FQNEAQ (reference sequence). The CDR3 consists of 15 residues. The ends were cut back, 5 bases at V and 6 bases at J, with 17 bases in the middle.

This clone has more than one count but fewer than ten. The sample holds other DNA sequences that translate to the same CDR3. The chain has TRBV7-9 and TRBJ1-5, with 8 bases matching TRBD1. The CDR3 is made up of 14 amino acids. Germline CDR1 SEHNR, CDR2 FQNEAQ (reference sequence). The V and J ends lost 5 bases and 1 base, in that order; junction bases with no gene match: 1. CDR3 nucleotides: TGTGCCAGCAGCCGGACAGGGAGCAATCAGCCCCAGCATTTT. The encoded protein is CASSRTGSNQPQHF.

The chain links TRBV5-4 to TRBJ2-5, with 9 positions matching TRBD1. The CDR3 sequence is 15 residues long. Germline V lookup: CDR1 SGHNT, CDR2 YYREEE (reference sequence). V gave up 4 bases and J gave up 5 bases; unmatched junction bases: 9. For the CDR3, the DNA is TGTGCCAGCAGCAACCCACAGGGGGCTGGGGAGACCCAGTACTTC. Residues: CASSNPQGAGETQYF.

V usage is TRBV6-5 and J usage is TRBJ2-7, with TRBD2 as a possible D gene (5 bases). Germline CDR1 is MNHEY and CDR2 is SVGAGI. The CDR3 loop spans 12 amino acids. V was clipped by 7 bases and J by 2 bases, with 9 bases between them. CDR3 bases: TGTGCCAGCACGGACTTTACCTACGAGCAGTACTTC. The encoded protein is CASTDFTYEQYF.

This chain links TRBV4-2 with TRBJ2-3; D remains unclear. CDR1 and CDR2 (germline): LGHNA, YNFKEQ. The CDR3 sequence is 14 residues long. V was clipped by 0 bases and J by 2 bases, with 6 bases between them. The CDR3 sequence is CASSQEWSTDTQYF. The DNA for the CDR3 is TGTGCCAGCAGCCAAGAGTGGTCCACAGATACGCAGTATTTT.

This chain uses TRBV4-1 with TRBJ1-2; possible D gene TRBD1, 5 bases. V lost 0 bases, J lost 10 bases, and 12 bases lay in between. CDR1 MGHRA and CDR2 YSYEKL come from the germline V gene. CDR3 length equals 13 residues. The CDR3 region has the DNA TGCGCCAGCAGCCAAGAAGGGGACGGAGACTACACCTTC. Encoded protein: CASSQEGDGDYTF.

The chain employs TRBV10-3 and TRBJ2-1, with a weak D call TRBD2 (6 bases). Trimming removed 0 bases from V and 9 bases from J, with 6 bases in between. The CDR3 has 12 amino acids. CDR1 is ENHRY and CDR2 is SYGVKD in the germline V gene. The CDR3 DNA sequence: TGTGCCATCAGTGAGTCGGAGGGTGAGCAGTTCTTC. Protein: CAISESEGEQFF.

To note about this clone: The same CDR3 also results from other DNA sequences found in this sample. This sequence joins TRBV9 and TRBJ2-7; no clear D. This CDR3 contains 13 residues. The germline gives CDR1 SGDLS, CDR2 YYNGEE. Trimming stripped 4 bases from V and 2 bases from J, with 10 bases between. CDR3 loop: CASSPGEAYEQYF. The CDR3 bases are TGTGCCAGCAGCCCCGGCGAAGCCTACGAGCAGTACTTC.

To note about this clone: At the DNA level, this CDR3 is encoded by other sequences in the same sample as well. The chain employs TRBV9 and TRBJ1-2, with 9 bases aligning to TRBD1. The CDR3 consists of 14 residues. V was clipped by 2 bases and J by 2 bases; unmatched bases: 1. Germline V lookup: CDR1 SGDLS, CDR2 YYNGEE. CDR3: CASSVGQGNYGYTF. The CDR3 DNA reads TGTGCCAGCAGCGTGGGACAGGGAAACTATGGCTACACCTTC.

The chain combines TRBV2 with TRBJ2-1; unclear D gene. Trimming took off 0 bases at V and 6 bases at J, with 6 bases between the two ends. The CDR3 length is 13 residues. CDR1 is SNHLY, CDR2 FYNNEI, per germline. In nucleotides, the CDR3 is TGTGCCAGCAGTGAAGCGGGGTTCAATGAGCAGTTCTTC. The encoded protein is CASSEAGFNEQFF.

Concerning this clone itself: Other nucleotide sequences from this sample produce the same CDR3. The chain is built from TRBV27 and TRBJ2-7; D not resolved. Between the trimmed V and J ends, which lost 3 bases and 4 bases, there was a span of 10 bases. The CDR3 runs 13 residues. Germline CDR1 and CDR2: MNHEY and SMNVEV (reference sequence). The CDR3 here is CASSFGTAYEQYF. CDR3 nucleotide sequence: TGTGCCAGCAGTTTCGGAACAGCTTACGAGCAGTACTTC.

This clone came up once. This chain links TRBV4-1 with TRBJ2-3; D may be TRBD2 (5 bases). Trimming pared 1 base from V and 3 bases from J, leaving 14 bases between. CDR3 length: 16 residues. In germline, CDR1 is MGHRA, CDR2 YSYEKL. The CDR3 nucleotides are TGCGCCAGCAGCCAAGTATACCCGGAGGTTACAGATACGCAGTATTTT. Its protein is CASSQVYPEVTDTQYF.

The J gene is TRBJ2-5, the V gene TRBV9; 8 nucleotides line up with TRBD2. V lost 3 bases, J lost 5 bases, and 6 bases stayed unmatched. The CDR3 covers 14 residues. Germline V gene sequence: CDR1 SGDLS, CDR2 YYNGEE. CDR3 sequence (DNA): TGTGCCAGCAGCGGAGGGGGACTAGTGGAGACCCAGTACTTC. Protein: CASSGGGLVETQYF.

The chain recombines TRBV5-1 with TRBJ1-4, with D maybe TRBD1 (6 bases). Germline V CDR1 and CDR2: SGHRS, YFSETQ. This CDR3 has 14 amino acids. Trimming removed 2 bases from V and 4 bases from J, with 9 bases in between. The CDR3 sequence is CASSFGQFNEKLFF. In nucleotides, the CDR3 is TGCGCCAGCAGCTTCGGACAGTTTAATGAAAAACTGTTTTTT.

The chain uses TRBV27 and TRBJ1-6; 7 positions match TRBD1. Per germline, CDR1 MNHEY and CDR2 SMNVEV (reference sequence). Losses at the gene ends were 7 bases for V and 6 bases for J; bases not matched to a gene: 6. This CDR3 comprises 14 residues. Here the CDR3 DNA reads TGTGCCAGCACTCGACAGGGCACTAATTCACCCCTCCACTTT. This translates into CASTRQGTNSPLHF.

The chain uses TRBV13 and TRBJ2-5, with 11 positions matching TRBD2. After removal of 1 base from V and 5 bases from J, the junction contained 6 bases not matched to a gene. CDR1 is PRHDT and CDR2 is FYEKMQ in the germline V gene (reference sequence). The CDR3 has 16 amino acids. CDR3 in amino acids: CASSLVLAGGGETQYF. The CDR3 bases are TGTGCCAGCAGCTTAGTCCTAGCGGGAGGTGGGGAGACCCAGTACTTC.

The chain links TRBV4-3 to TRBJ1-2; 7 bases are shared with TRBD1. Per germline, CDR1 LGHNA and CDR2 YSLEER. This CDR3 region has 16 residues. With V trimmed by 0 bases and J by 2 bases, 6 bases remained unmatched. The CDR3 protein is CASSQDYTGENYGYTF. Here the CDR3 DNA reads TGCGCCAGCAGCCAAGATTACACAGGGGAAAACTATGGCTACACCTTC.